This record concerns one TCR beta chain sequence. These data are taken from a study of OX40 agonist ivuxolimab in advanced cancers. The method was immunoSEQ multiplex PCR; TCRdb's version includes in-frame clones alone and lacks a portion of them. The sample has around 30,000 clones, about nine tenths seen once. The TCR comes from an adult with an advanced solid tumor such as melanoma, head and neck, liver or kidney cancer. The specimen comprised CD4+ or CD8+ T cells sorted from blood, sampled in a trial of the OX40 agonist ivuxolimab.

The CDR3 region has the DNA TGTGCCAGCAGTTTATATCGGGTTCGGGGCGGGAGTTCGGCGGAGCAGTTCTTC. As protein: CASSLYRVRGGSSAEQFF. The J gene is TRBJ2-1, the V gene TRBV28; TRBD2 matches at 7 bases. CDR1 and CDR2 from the germline V gene are MDHEN and SYDVKM. The CDR3 sequence is 18 residues long. V lost 1 base to trimming and J lost 10 bases; unmatched junction nucleotides: 19.